This T cell receptor (beta chain) was identified during a study of Graves' ophthalmopathy and Graves' hyperthyroidism. The PBMCs were taken from about 9.7 ml of fresh peripheral blood. Findings of the study overall: Among expanded thyroid clonotypes above 0.001 frequency, most also occurred in blood.

This clonotype appeared many times. Its antigen remains unidentified. The authors amplified TCR beta CDR3 regions, and they did so from RNA transcripts for repertoire sequencing. The authors performed first-round RT-PCR with HTBI primers and then a second-round multiplex PCR. TCRdb passed the multiplex PCR reads through MiXCR, listing each CDR3 protein once. The sample has approximately 380,000 distinct CDR3 sequences, roughly 21% seen once. The CDR3 totals 16 residues. The germline V and J ends were trimmed by 0 bases and 0 bases, with 11 bases remaining between them. CDR1 is SGHAT, CDR2 FQNNGV, per germline.

The TCR was taken from a woman younger than 30 with stable Graves' hyperthyroidism. Sample: peripheral blood. V usage is TRBV11-2 and J usage is TRBJ1-1; D gene uncertain. The chain's CDR3 is CASSLDRRGMNTEAFF. Written as DNA, the CDR3 is TGTGCCAGCAGCTTAGACAGACGGGGAATGAACACTGAAGCTTTCTTT.